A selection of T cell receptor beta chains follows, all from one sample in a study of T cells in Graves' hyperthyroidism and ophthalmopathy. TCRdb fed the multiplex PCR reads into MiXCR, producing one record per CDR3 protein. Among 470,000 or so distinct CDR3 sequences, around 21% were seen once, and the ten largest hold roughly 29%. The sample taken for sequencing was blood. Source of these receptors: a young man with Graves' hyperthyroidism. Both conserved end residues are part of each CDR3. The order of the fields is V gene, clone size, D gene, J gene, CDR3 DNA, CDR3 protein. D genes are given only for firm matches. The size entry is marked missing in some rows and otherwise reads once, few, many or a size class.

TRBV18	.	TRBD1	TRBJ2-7	TGTGCCAGCTCACCAGGACAGGTGGGCGAGCAGTACTTC	CASSPGQVGEQYF
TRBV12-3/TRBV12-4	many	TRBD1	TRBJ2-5	TGTGCCAGCAGTTTAGGCAGGGGGCAATCGGAGACCCAGTACTTC	CASSLGRGQSETQYF
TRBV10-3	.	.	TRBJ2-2	TGTGCCATCACCACAAACCCAAACAGGGTAGGAACCGGGGAGCTGTTTTTT	CAITTNPNRVGTGELFF
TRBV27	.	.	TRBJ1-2	TGTGCCAGCAGTTTCTCCGGGACGGTCTATGGCTACACCTTC	CASSFSGTVYGYTF
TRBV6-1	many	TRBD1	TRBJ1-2	TGTGCCAGCAGAAGGGACAGGGGCGAGGGCTACACCTTC	CASRRDRGEGYTF
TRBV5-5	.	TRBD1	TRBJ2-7	TGTGCCAGCAGCTTGGTGGACAGGGGGCTTCTAGCGGTGAACTACGAGCAGTACTTC	CASSLVDRGLLAVNYEQYF
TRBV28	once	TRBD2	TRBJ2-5	TGTGCCAGCCGACTAGCGGGGCCCCAAGAGACCCAGTACTTC	CASRLAGPQETQYF
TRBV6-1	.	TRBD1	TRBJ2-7	TGTGCCAGCAGTGAATGGGGACAGGGCTCCGAGCAGTACTTC	CASSEWGQGSEQYF
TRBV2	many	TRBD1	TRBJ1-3	TGTGCCAGCAGTTATACAGGGGGAGTTGGGAACACCATATATTTT	CASSYTGGVGNTIYF
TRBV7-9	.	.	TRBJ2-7	TGTGCCAGCAGCTTACAGGGAGACCTCTACGAGCAGTACTTC	CASSLQGDLYEQYF
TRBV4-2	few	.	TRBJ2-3	TGTGCCAGCAGCCAACAAACTAGAGATACGCAGTATTTT	CASSQQTRDTQYF
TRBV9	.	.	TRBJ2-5	TGTGCCAGCGGCCAATCCTCAGGGGCCCGGGAGACCCAGTACTTC	CASGQSSGARETQYF
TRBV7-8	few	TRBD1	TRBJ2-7	TGTGCCAGCAGCCCCGGGACAGGGTGGAAGTCCTACGAGCAGTACTTC	CASSPGTGWKSYEQYF
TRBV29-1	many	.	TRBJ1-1	TGCAGCGTTGAAAGCGGGGCTGAAGCTTTCTTT	CSVESGAEAFF
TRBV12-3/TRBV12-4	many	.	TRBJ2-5	TGTGCCAGCAGTTTTGTTGGGGAGAGGGAGACCCAGTACTTC	CASSFVGERETQYF
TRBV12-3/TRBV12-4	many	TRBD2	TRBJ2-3	TGTGCCAGCACATCCGGGACTAGCGGTAGCACAGATACGCAGTATTTT	CASTSGTSGSTDTQYF
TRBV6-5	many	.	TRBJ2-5	TGTGCCAGCACAAAGGGATGGACAGAGACCCAGTACTTC	CASTKGWTETQYF
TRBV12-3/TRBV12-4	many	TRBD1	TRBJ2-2	TGTGCCAGCATTTCGACAGGGAGATCCGGGGAGCTGTTTTTT	CASISTGRSGELFF
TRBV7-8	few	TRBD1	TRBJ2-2	TGTGCCAGCAGCATCGACAGGGGGAACACCGGGGAGCTGTTTTTT	CASSIDRGNTGELFF
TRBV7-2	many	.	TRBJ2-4	TGTGCCAGCAGCTTAATTGCTGGAGTAGCCAAAAACATTCAGTACTTC	CASSLIAGVAKNIQYF
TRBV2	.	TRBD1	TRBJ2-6	TGTGCCAGCAGTAAACCCGGGACAGCCTTGTCTGGGGCCAACGTCCTGACTTTC	CASSKPGTALSGANVLTF
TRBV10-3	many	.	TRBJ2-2	TGTGCCATCAGTGATGTCGGGTACACCGGGGAGCTGTTTTTT	CAISDVGYTGELFF
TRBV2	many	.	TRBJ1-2	TGTGCCAGCAGTGAAGAGGTCCTAAGCTATGGCTACACCTTC	CASSEEVLSYGYTF
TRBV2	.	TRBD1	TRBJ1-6	TGTGCCAGCAGTCGGGACAGCGAAAATTCACCCCTCCACTTT	CASSRDSENSPLHF
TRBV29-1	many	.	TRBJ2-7	TGCAGCGTTGGTCAGGGACGGGGCTCCTACGAGCAGTACTTC	CSVGQGRGSYEQYF
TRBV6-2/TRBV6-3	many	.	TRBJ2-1	TGTGCCAGCAGTTATAGTCTATCCGACAATGAGCAGTTCTTC	CASSYSLSDNEQFF
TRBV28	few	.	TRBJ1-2	TGTGCCAGCAGTTTATTCTCCCAGGGATACCTCGCTGACTATGGCTACACCTTC	CASSLFSQGYLADYGYTF
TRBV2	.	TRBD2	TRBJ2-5	TGTGCCAGCAGCCTGGAGCGGGGTGGGACCCAGTACTTC	CASSLERGGTQYF
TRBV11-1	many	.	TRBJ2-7	TGTGCCAGCAGCCTAGCTACAGGGACCCGACTGGCCTACGAGCAGTACTTC	CASSLATGTRLAYEQYF
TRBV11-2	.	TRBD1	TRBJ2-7	TGTGCCAGCAGCACCCTCCCTCTGACAGGGGGCTTAGTGCAGTACTTC	CASSTLPLTGGLVQYF
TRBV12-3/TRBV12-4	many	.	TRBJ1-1	TGTGCCAGCAGTCTAAGGGACATTTCTGAAGCTTTCTTT	CASSLRDISEAFF
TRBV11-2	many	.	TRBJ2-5	TGTGCCAGCAGCTCGACTTGGGGAGCAGGGCAAGAGACCCAGTACTTC	CASSSTWGAGQETQYF
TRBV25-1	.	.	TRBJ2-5	TGTGCCAGCAGTGGGGGAACAGGGTGGCAAGAGACCCAGTACTTC	CASSGGTGWQETQYF
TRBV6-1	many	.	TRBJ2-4	TGTGCCAGCAGTATTACAGGAATTGGAAACATTCAGTACTTC	CASSITGIGNIQYF
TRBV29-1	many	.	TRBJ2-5	TGCAGCGTTGAAGCGGAGACCCAGTACTTC	CSVEAETQYF
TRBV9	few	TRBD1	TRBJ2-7	TGTGCCAGCAGCGTCCCCGGGGGACAGGGGGACTACGAGCAGTACTTC	CASSVPGGQGDYEQYF
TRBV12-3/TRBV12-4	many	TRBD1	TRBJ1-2	TGTGCCAGCACCCTGGGACAGAACTATGGCTACACCTTC	CASTLGQNYGYTF
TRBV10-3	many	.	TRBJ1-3	TGTGCCCCGGTGACCAGACCTGGAAACACCATATATTTT	CAPVTRPGNTIYF
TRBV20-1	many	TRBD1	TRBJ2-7	TGCAGTGCAAACTCCGGGACAGGGGTAGAGGTGGGCGAGCAGTACTTC	CSANSGTGVEVGEQYF
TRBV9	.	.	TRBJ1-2	TGTGCCAGCAGCGTACGCGCAGTATGGGACTATGGCTACACCTTC	CASSVRAVWDYGYTF
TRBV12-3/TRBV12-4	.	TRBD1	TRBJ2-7	TGTGCCAGCAGCCGACAGGGTGGTAGCGAGCAGTACTTC	CASSRQGGSEQYF
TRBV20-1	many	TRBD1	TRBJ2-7	TGCAGTGCTAGTGACAGGGGTCGCGAGCAGTACTTC	CSASDRGREQYF
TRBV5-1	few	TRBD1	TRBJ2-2	TGCGCCAGCAAAGGGACAGCGAACACCGGGGAGCTGTTTTTT	CASKGTANTGELFF
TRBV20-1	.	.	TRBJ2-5	TGCAGTGCTAGAGATCGCTGGGTTGAGACCCAGTACTTC	CSARDRWVETQYF
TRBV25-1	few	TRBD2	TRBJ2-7	TGTGCCAGCAGTTCAATGACCCCGGGACTAGCGGGAGTCTACGAGCAGTACTTC	CASSSMTPGLAGVYEQYF
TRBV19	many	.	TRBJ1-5	TGTGCCAGTAGGCATTGGGATAGCAATCAGCCCCAGCATTTT	CASRHWDSNQPQHF
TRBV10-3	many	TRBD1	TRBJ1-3	TGTGCCATCAGAGGGACAGGGAACGGAAACACCATATATTTT	CAIRGTGNGNTIYF
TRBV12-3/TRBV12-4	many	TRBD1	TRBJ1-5	TGTGCCAGCAGTTTTATGGACAGGGCTCAGCCCCAGCATTTT	CASSFMDRAQPQHF
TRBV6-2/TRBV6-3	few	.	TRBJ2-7	TGTGCCAGCAGTTACTCAGGGCCGTTCTACGAGCAGTACTTC	CASSYSGPFYEQYF
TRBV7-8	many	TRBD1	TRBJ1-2	TGTGCCAGCAGCTTCCGACAGGGGTTTAACTATGGCTACACCTTC	CASSFRQGFNYGYTF
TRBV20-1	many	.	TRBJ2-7	TGCAGTGCTAGTTGGGGACAATCCTACGAGCAGTACTTC	CSASWGQSYEQYF
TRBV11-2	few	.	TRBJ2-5	TGTGCCAGCAGCCACGGCCCGGTGGGGCAAGAGACCCAGTACTTC	CASSHGPVGQETQYF
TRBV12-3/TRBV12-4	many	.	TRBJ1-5	TGTGCCACCGCCGGGGGCAGAGGTCAGCCCCAGCATTTT	CATAGGRGQPQHF
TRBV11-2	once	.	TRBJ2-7	TGTGCCAGCAGCTTAGGCAGGGGGCAGTACTTC	CASSLGRGQYF